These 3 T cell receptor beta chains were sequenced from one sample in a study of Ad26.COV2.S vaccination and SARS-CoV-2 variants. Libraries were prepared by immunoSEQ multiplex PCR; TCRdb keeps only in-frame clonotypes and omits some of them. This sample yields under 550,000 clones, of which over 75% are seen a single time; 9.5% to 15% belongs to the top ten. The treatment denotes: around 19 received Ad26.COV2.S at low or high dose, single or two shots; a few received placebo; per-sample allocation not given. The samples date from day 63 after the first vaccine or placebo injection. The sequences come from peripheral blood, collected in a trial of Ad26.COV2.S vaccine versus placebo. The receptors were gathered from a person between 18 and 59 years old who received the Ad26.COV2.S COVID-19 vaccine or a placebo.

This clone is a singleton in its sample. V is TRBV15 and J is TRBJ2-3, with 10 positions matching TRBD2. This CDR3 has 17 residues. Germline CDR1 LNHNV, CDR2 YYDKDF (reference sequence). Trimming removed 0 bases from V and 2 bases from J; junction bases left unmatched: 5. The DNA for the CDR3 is TGTGCCACCAGCAGAGAACGGACTAGCGGACTCACAGATACGCAGTATTTT. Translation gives CATSRERTSGLTDTQYF.

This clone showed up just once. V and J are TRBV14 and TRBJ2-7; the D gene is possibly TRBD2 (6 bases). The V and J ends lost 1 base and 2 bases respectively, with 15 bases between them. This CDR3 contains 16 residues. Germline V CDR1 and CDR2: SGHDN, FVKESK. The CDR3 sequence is CASSQVGGIHTYEQYF. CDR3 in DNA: TGTGCCAGCAGCCAAGTGGGGGGTATTCATACCTACGAGCAGTACTTC.

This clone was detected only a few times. CDR3 loop: CASSYRTDNSPLHF. The CDR3 DNA follows: TGTGCCAGCAGTTACCGGACAGATAATTCACCCCTCCACTTT. The chain couples TRBV6-5 to TRBJ1-6; D may be TRBD1 (6 bases). The germline CDR1 and CDR2 sequences are MNHEY and SVGAGI. This CDR3 region has 14 residues. V was cut by 2 bases and J by 5 bases, with 7 bases left in between.